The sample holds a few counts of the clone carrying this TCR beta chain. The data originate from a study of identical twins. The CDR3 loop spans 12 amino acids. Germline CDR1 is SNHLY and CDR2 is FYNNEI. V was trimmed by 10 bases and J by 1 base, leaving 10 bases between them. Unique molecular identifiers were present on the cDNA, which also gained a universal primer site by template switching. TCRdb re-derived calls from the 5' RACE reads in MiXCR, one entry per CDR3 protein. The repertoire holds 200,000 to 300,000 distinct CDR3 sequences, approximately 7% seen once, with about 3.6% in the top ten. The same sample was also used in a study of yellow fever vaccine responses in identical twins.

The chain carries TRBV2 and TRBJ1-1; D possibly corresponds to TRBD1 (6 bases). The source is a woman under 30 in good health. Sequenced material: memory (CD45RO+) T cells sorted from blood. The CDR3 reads CATKTGNTEAFF. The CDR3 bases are TGTGCCACCAAGACAGGGAACACTGAAGCTTTCTTT.